This T cell receptor beta chain was found in a study of type 1 regulatory T cells. Study information: T-allo10 is a Tr1-enriched, alloantigen-specific CD4 T cell product made in vitro.

Study results and limitations: Type 1 regulatory T cells had a more restricted TCR repertoire than non-type 1 regulatory T cells.

On this clonotype: Its target is not known.

Each CDR3 protein gets one entry after TCRdb re-called the reads with MiXCR. The table includes roughly 71,000 distinct CDR3 sequences, under 25% detected once. The TCR comes from a human donor in good health. The sequencing sample was made of cultured type 1 regulatory T (Tr1) cells, either the whole culture or a sorted fraction (not recorded which).

For the CDR3, the DNA is TGTGCCAGCAGCCAGCTAGCGGGGACGGGCGGGGAGCTGTTTTTT. It specifies CASSQLAGTGGELFF. The V call is TRBV3-1, the J call TRBJ2-2, with 9 bases matching TRBD2. CDR1 is LGHDT and CDR2 is YNNKEL in the germline V gene (reference sequence). The CDR3 spans 15 residues. J was trimmed by 7 bases and V by 3 bases; bases with no gene match: 6.